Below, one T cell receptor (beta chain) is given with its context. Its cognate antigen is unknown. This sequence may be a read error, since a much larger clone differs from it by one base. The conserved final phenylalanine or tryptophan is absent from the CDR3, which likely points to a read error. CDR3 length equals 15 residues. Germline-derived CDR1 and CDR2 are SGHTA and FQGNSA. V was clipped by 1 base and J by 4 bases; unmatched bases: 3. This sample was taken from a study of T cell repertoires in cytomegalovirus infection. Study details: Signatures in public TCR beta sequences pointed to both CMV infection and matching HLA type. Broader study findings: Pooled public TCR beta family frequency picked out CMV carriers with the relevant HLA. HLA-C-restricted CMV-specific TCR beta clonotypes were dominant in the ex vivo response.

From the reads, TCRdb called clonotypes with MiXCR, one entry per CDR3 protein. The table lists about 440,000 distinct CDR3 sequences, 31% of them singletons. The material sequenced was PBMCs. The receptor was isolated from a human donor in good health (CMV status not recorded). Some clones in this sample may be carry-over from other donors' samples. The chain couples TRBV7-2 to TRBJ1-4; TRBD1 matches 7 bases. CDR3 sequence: CASSLGGTVNEKLFC. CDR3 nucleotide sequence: TGTGCCAGCAGCTTAGGGGGGACAGTTAATGAAAAACTGTTTTGT.